This entry concerns a single T cell receptor (beta chain). Cohort allocation depended upon clinical history that participants reported. The data belong to a study of blood T cell repertoires in COVID-19. The data were produced by immunoSEQ multiplex PCR, yet TCRdb's version contains in-frame clones alone and is incomplete. The sample has under 250,000 clones; 83% are singletons. This CDR3 is 15 amino acids long. V dropped 5 bases and J dropped 0 bases, with 14 bases sitting between them. Germline V gene data show CDR1 as DFQATT and CDR2 as SNEGSKA (reference sequence). This sequence originates from a woman in her 40s who had been exposed to COVID-19. This chain uses TRBV20-1 with TRBJ1-3; perhaps TRBD1 as D (6 bases). Specimen: PBMCs or T cells enriched from blood (not recorded which). CDR3 sequence (DNA): TGCAGTGCTGGTGGACAGTTAAGCTCTGGAAACACCATATATTTT. Translation gives CSAGGQLSSGNTIYF.